This T cell receptor (beta chain) originates from a study of cytomegalovirus exposure and HLA in healthy donors. Overall study: Findings of an earlier analysis included under 140 million unique TCR beta sequences from 170 million or so T cells. General study findings and limits: What was likely a sequencing artifact was a cluster of highly shared sequence variants.

To note about this clone: The target antigen is unknown. At one boundary the junction diverges from the germline segment, which might be a read error.

Researchers ran the PCR with 60 Vbeta and 13 Jbeta primers. Assay: immunoSEQ multiplex PCR; the TCRdb copy retains only in-frame clones and omits some. The repertoire holds about 150,000 clones, with around 82% as singletons. The CDR3 totals 15 residues. Per the germline V gene, CDR1 is SGHDT and CDR2 is YYEEEE. The chain uses TRBV5-6 and TRBJ2-7; D is ambiguous. Source material: PBMCs. This receptor was identified in a woman between 50 and 59 years old in good health and CMV-seropositive. This chain's CDR3 is CASGLRQAYSYEQYF. CDR3 in DNA: TGTGCCAGCGGCTTGCGGCAGGCCTACTCCTACGAGCAGTACTTC.